This T cell receptor beta chain appears in the sequencing data of a study of OX40 agonist ivuxolimab in advanced cancers. Study as a whole: Eligibility admitted prior anti-PD-1, anti-PD-L1 or anti-CTLA-4 therapy; 35% to 40% had some.

With regard to this clone: No antigen is known for it. One end of the junction fails to match germline, which may point to a read error.

Findings of the study overall: CD8+ T cells (on average) carried more expanded clones than CD4+ T cells.

The germline V gene encodes CDR1 DFQATT and CDR2 SNEGSKA (reference sequence). The length of the CDR3 is 11 residues. The data were produced by immunoSEQ multiplex PCR, yet TCRdb's version contains in-frame clones alone and is incomplete. The table has approximately 39,000 clones, 88% seen once. Patients were ineligible given autoimmune disease history or systemic immunosuppression. Sampling times: baseline, cycle 4 day 1, cycle 7 day 1. This sequence joins TRBV20-1 and TRBJ2-7; D could derive from TRBD1 or TRBD2 (6 bases each). The TCR sequence derives from an adult with an advanced solid tumor such as melanoma, head and neck, liver or kidney cancer. Sequenced here: CD4+ or CD8+ T cells sorted from blood, sampled in a trial of the OX40 agonist ivuxolimab. The CDR3 spells CSASAVGGNQF. The CDR3 region has the DNA TGCAGTGCTAGTGCCGTCGGGGGCAATCAATTC.